This TCR beta chain was captured by sequencing in a study of early T cells in non-severe SARS-CoV-2 infection. In this sample, this clonotype turned up many times. What it recognizes is unknown. Germline V gene sequence: CDR1 GTSNPN, CDR2 SVGIG (reference sequence). This CDR3 region has 13 residues. V was shortened by 6 bases and J by 0 bases, with 6 bases between the two germline ends. Study-wide results and caveats: Anti-spike CD8 responses were favored in VDJdb matching, and private and CD4 specificities were missed.

TCRdb fed the 5' RACE reads into MiXCR, producing one record per CDR3 protein. This table holds approximately 20,000 distinct CDR3 sequences, 5% found once. The source material was whole blood. This receptor was obtained from an adult who was a healthcare worker with PCR-confirmed SARS-CoV-2 infection or an uninfected control (not recorded which). The rearrangement uses TRBV30 and TRBJ2-6; unclear D gene. CDR3 DNA: TGTGCCTGTGATTCCTCTGGGGCCAACGTCCTGACTTTC. Translating gives CACDSSGANVLTF.